Listed below are T cell receptor beta chains from one sample, sequenced in a study of control samples from healthy donors and cancer patients. Assay used: immunoSEQ multiplex PCR; TCRdb lists only in-frame clones, some missing. The sample holds 350,000 to 450,000 clones, approximately 90% seen once. The sequenced material came from PBMCs. The source is a middle-aged man with head and neck cancer. Both conserved end residues are part of each CDR3. Each record gives: CDR3 protein, D gene, J gene, V gene. A D gene is named only where the DNA matches it firmly.

CDR3 protein: CASSQIPRGSGANVLTF
D gene: -
J gene: TRBJ2-6
V gene: TRBV3-1/TRBV3-2

CDR3 protein: CAIGSSYNEQFF
D gene: -
J gene: TRBJ2-1
V gene: TRBV10-3

CDR3 protein: CASSQGAGELFF
D gene: -
J gene: TRBJ2-2
V gene: TRBV11-2

CDR3 protein: CASSPRAGGAGYGYTF
D gene: -
J gene: TRBJ1-2
V gene: TRBV7-8

CDR3 protein: CASSSLATSGTYEQYF
D gene: TRBD2
J gene: TRBJ2-7
V gene: TRBV11-2

CDR3 protein: CASSRGQTNEKLFF
D gene: -
J gene: TRBJ1-4
V gene: TRBV7-9

CDR3 protein: CASSRPGPLPANYGYTF
D gene: -
J gene: TRBJ1-2
V gene: TRBV5-5

CDR3 protein: CASSLVAVDSPLHF
D gene: -
J gene: TRBJ1-6
V gene: TRBV5-4

CDR3 protein: CATSSLAGSTGELFF
D gene: TRBD2
J gene: TRBJ2-2
V gene: TRBV24-1

CDR3 protein: CASSLWTSGGNYEQYF
D gene: TRBD2
J gene: TRBJ2-7
V gene: TRBV4-3

CDR3 protein: CASRPRGRQNTEAFF
D gene: -
J gene: TRBJ1-1
V gene: TRBV27

CDR3 protein: CASSLGGQYGNQPQHF
D gene: -
J gene: TRBJ1-5
V gene: TRBV28

CDR3 protein: CASSVAGGGGNTEAFF
D gene: -
J gene: TRBJ1-1
V gene: TRBV9

CDR3 protein: CASGHRAVPSYDEQFF
D gene: -
J gene: TRBJ2-1
V gene: TRBV19

CDR3 protein: CASSLAASGNYNEQFF
D gene: TRBD2
J gene: TRBJ2-1
V gene: TRBV28

CDR3 protein: CASSLAFSGTVNSPLHF
D gene: TRBD1
J gene: TRBJ1-6
V gene: TRBV7-9

CDR3 protein: CASSLWGHDSPLHF
D gene: -
J gene: TRBJ1-6
V gene: TRBV28

CDR3 protein: CSVGAGGPSETQYF
D gene: TRBD2
J gene: TRBJ2-5
V gene: TRBV29-1

CDR3 protein: CASGRYEAFF
D gene: -
J gene: TRBJ1-1
V gene: TRBV5-8

CDR3 protein: CASSMAGVNNEQFF
D gene: TRBD2
J gene: TRBJ2-1
V gene: TRBV7-9

CDR3 protein: CASSTRQATFYEQYF
D gene: -
J gene: TRBJ2-7
V gene: TRBV21-1

CDR3 protein: CATGSGRVNYEQYF
D gene: TRBD2
J gene: TRBJ2-7
V gene: TRBV27

CDR3 protein: CASHGRSGGGNEQFF
D gene: TRBD2
J gene: TRBJ2-1
V gene: TRBV9

CDR3 protein: CASSLTLNTEAFF
D gene: -
J gene: TRBJ1-1
V gene: TRBV6-5

CDR3 protein: CASSLGPLISYNEQFF
D gene: -
J gene: TRBJ2-1
V gene: TRBV5-6

CDR3 protein: CASSEGSSGNTIYF
D gene: -
J gene: TRBJ1-3
V gene: TRBV2

CDR3 protein: CASRDDRGQNSPLHF
D gene: TRBD1
J gene: TRBJ1-6
V gene: TRBV28

CDR3 protein: CASSRPLEQYF
D gene: -
J gene: TRBJ2-7
V gene: TRBV11-3

CDR3 protein: CASSPAWETQYF
D gene: -
J gene: TRBJ2-5
V gene: TRBV18

CDR3 protein: CATRAEGFTDTQYF
D gene: -
J gene: TRBJ2-3
V gene: TRBV5-1

CDR3 protein: CASSQSYEQYF
D gene: -
J gene: TRBJ2-7
V gene: TRBV4-1

CDR3 protein: CASSLVGDKANTQYF
D gene: -
J gene: TRBJ2-3
V gene: TRBV7-2

CDR3 protein: CASNLGELLGYGYTF
D gene: -
J gene: TRBJ1-2
V gene: TRBV7-9

CDR3 protein: CASRPTGQITDTQYF
D gene: TRBD1
J gene: TRBJ2-3
V gene: TRBV7-3

CDR3 protein: CASSLLGGNQPQHF
D gene: -
J gene: TRBJ1-5
V gene: TRBV27

CDR3 protein: CASSPHGGGSSTDTQYF
D gene: TRBD2
J gene: TRBJ2-3
V gene: TRBV7-3

CDR3 protein: CASSQRQGNEQFF
D gene: -
J gene: TRBJ2-1
V gene: TRBV14

CDR3 protein: CASSLFGVRGGNQPQHF
D gene: -
J gene: TRBJ1-5
V gene: TRBV27

CDR3 protein: CASTTPKAAAEAFF
D gene: -
J gene: TRBJ1-1
V gene: TRBV19

CDR3 protein: CASSLVGRTDTQYF
D gene: -
J gene: TRBJ2-3
V gene: TRBV11-2